This T cell receptor (beta chain) was sequenced for a study of T cell responses to AZD1222 COVID-19 vaccine. Measured with immunoSEQ multiplex PCR; TCRdb has only the in-frame clones, and not every one. This sample has 190,000 or so clones, with roughly nine tenths found just once. Specimen: peripheral blood, collected 28 days after the second AZD1222 dose. This clonotype was obtained from an adult who received the AZD1222 COVID-19 vaccine.

CDR3 sequence: CASRSMTEKNTEAFF. The CDR3 DNA reads as TGTGCCAGCAGGTCGATGACAGAGAAAAACACTGAAGCTTTCTTT. This rearrangement joins TRBV7-6 to TRBJ1-1; possibly TRBD1 for D (5 bases). The CDR3 has 15 amino acids. V lost 6 bases, J lost 2 bases, and 16 bases lay in between. Germline CDR1 is SGHVS and CDR2 is FNYEAQ. Filled out from reference TRBV7-6 and TRBJ1-1, the complete variable domain reads GAGVSQSPRYKVTKRGQDVALRCDPISGHVSLYWYRQALGQGPEFLTYFNYEAQQDKSGLPNDRFSAERPEGSISTLTIQRTEQRDSAMYRCASRSMTEKNTEAFFGQGTRLTVV.